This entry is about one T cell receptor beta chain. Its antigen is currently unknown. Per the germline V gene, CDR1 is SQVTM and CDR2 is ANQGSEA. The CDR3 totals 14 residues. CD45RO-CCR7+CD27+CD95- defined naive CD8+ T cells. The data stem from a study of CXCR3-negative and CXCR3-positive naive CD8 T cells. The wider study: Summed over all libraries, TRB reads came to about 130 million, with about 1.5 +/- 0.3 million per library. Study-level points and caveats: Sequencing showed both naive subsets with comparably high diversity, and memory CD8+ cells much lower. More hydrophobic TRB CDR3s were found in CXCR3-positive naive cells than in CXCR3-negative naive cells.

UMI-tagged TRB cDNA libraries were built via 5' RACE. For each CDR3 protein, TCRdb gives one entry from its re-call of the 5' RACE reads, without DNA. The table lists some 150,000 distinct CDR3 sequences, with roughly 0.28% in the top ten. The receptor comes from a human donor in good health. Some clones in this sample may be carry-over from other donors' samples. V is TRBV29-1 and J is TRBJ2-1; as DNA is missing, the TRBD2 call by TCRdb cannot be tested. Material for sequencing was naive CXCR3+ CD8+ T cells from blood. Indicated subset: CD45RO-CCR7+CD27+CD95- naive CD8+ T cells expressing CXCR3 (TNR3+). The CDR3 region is CSVEPSGLYNEQFF.